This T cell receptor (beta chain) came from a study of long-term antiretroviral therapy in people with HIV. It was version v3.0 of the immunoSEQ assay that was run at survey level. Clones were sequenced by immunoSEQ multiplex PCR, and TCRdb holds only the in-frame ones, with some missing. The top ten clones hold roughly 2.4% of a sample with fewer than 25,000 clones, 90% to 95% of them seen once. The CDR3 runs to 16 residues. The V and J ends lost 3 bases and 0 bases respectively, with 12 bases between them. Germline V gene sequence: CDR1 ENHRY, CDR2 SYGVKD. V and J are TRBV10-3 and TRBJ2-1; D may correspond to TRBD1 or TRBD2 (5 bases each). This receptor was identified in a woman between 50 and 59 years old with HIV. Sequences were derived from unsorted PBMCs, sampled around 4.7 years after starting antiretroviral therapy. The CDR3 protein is CAISESAGSSYNEQFF. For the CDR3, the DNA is TGTGCCATCAGTGAATCGGCAGGGAGCTCCTACAATGAGCAGTTCTTC.